This TCR beta chain was profiled in a study of graft-versus-host responses after intestinal transplantation. V lost 5 bases and J lost 3; bases outside the gene matches: 9. The CDR3 spans 16 residues. Germline CDR1 is SNHLY and CDR2 is FYNNEI. Assay: immunoSEQ multiplex PCR; the TCRdb copy retains only in-frame clones and omits some. The sample has approximately 6,900 clones, around 25% seen once. This clone occurred a few times. The authors plated some 200,000 CFSE-labeled responder cells with some 200,000 irradiated, violet-dye-labeled stimulator cells. Proliferating CFSE-low CD3+CD4+ and CD3+CD8+ responders were sorted post-reaction.

The TCR comes from a human patient who was an organ donor for intestinal transplantation. V is TRBV2 and J is TRBJ2-7; 11 bases agree with TRBD1. The material was alloreactive CD4+ T cells from a mixed lymphocyte reaction culture, obtained before transplantation. Sample subset: CFSE-low proliferating T cells sorted from roughly six-day pre-transplant mixed lymphocyte reaction (GvH or HvG direction). The DNA of the CDR3 is TGTGCCAGCAGTTACGCCGGGACAGGGGGTTTCTACGAGCAGTACTTC. This gives the protein CASSYAGTGGFYEQYF.